This T cell receptor beta chain was captured in a study of cytomegalovirus exposure and HLA in healthy donors. Study-level results: An analysis that was carried out later associated 15,000 to 20,000 TCR beta sequences with HLA alleles at 0.05 false discovery rate. The later analysis indicated that the majority of CMV-associated TCR beta chains appeared HLA-restricted.

Primers for the PCR totalled 60 Vbeta and 13 Jbeta. Generated by immunoSEQ multiplex PCR, the TCRdb table keeps only in-frame clones and is missing some. The data hold about 140,000 clones, with about three quarters observed a single time. A remark on this clone: The antigen is not known.

The TCR was taken from a female donor in good health and CMV-seronegative. Sequencing input: PBMCs.

CDR3 DNA: TGTGCCAGCTCACCGAAGGGGGTGGGGTTGAACGAGCAGTACTTC. Encoded protein: CASSPKGVGLNEQYF. The genes are TRBV18 and TRBJ2-7; possibly TRBD1 for D (6 bases). Per germline, CDR1 KGHSH and CDR2 LQKENI. The CDR3 is made up of 15 amino acids. Trimming removed 3 bases from V and 5 bases from J, with 17 bases in between.